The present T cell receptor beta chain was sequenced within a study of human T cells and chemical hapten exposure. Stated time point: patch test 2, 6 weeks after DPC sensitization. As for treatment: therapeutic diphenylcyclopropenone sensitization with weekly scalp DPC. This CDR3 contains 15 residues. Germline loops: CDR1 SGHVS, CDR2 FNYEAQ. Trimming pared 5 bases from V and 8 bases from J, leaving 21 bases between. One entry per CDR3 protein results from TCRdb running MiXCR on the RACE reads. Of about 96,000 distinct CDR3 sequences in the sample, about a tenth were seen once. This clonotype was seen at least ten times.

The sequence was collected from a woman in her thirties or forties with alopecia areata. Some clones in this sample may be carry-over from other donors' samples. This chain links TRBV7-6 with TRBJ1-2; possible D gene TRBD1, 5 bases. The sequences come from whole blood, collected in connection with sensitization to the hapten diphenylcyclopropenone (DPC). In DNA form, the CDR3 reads TGTGCCAGCAGCCCCCCGCCGGGGCTAAGTCGGGGCTACACCTTC. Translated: CASSPPPGLSRGYTF.